The next 21 T cell receptor beta chains were all read from a single sample in a study of regulatory T cells in long-lasting Graves disease. Time point here: newly diagnosed GD, antithyroid drugs for less than 3 months. Extracted RNA from PBMCs served as the source of the TCR library. Libraries of TCR beta came from iRepertoire HTBI primers plus Arm-PCR of CDR3 regions. Each CDR3 protein is one row after TCRdb ran MiXCR on the multiplex PCR reads. The sample has 370,000 or so distinct CDR3 sequences, 15% to 20% seen once. In addition, the sample was reused for a study of T cells in Graves' hyperthyroidism and ophthalmopathy.

The sample here was peripheral blood mononuclear cells (PBMCs), taken at new diagnosis, from a patient treated with antithyroid drugs. The receptors originated from a young woman with Graves disease.

The chain employs TRBV20-1 and TRBJ2-5; 14 bases are a match to TRBD2. The CDR3 sequence is 15 residues long. Germline CDR1 is DFQATT and CDR2 is SNEGSKA (reference sequence). With V trimmed by 5 bases and J by 5 bases, 7 bases remained unmatched. The CDR3, as DNA: TGCAGTGCTTGGACTAGCGGGGGGACCAGGGAGACCCAGTACTTC. Translation gives CSAWTSGGTRETQYF.

The genes are TRBV27 and TRBJ2-2, with a possible D match to TRBD1 (5 bases). CDR3 length: 17 residues. Germline V gene sequence: CDR1 MNHEY, CDR2 SMNVEV (reference sequence). Trimming cost V 3 bases and J 0 bases, with 14 bases left between them. CDR3 sequence (DNA): TGTGCCAGCAGTTTTAACCCTGGGGCAGCGAACACCGGGGAGCTGTTTTTT. The encoded protein is CASSFNPGAANTGELFF.

Details on this clonotype: A clone one base away is much larger, so this may be a read error. The CDR3 here is CACSKGQGAGEQYF. The CDR3 coding sequence is TGTGCCTGCAGCAAAGGACAGGGGGCCGGTGAGCAGTACTTC. The chain is built from TRBV7-9 and TRBJ2-7; 11 positions match TRBD1. Germline assignment: CDR1 SEHNR and CDR2 FQNEAQ (reference sequence). The CDR3 extends over 14 amino acids.

Concerning this clonotype: This may stem from a read error, because a much larger clone lies one nucleotide away. CDR3: CASRLVGGNEQFF. The CDR3 coding sequence is TGCGCCAGCAGACTAGTGGGGGGAAATGAGCAGTTCTTC. The gene calls are TRBV5-1 and TRBJ2-1; D may be TRBD2 (6 bases). Germline CDR1 is SGHRS and CDR2 is YFSETQ. There are 13 residues in the CDR3. The V end was cut by 5 bases, the J end by 7 bases, with 13 bases between. Filled out from reference TRBV5-1 and TRBJ2-1, the complete variable domain reads KAGVTQTPRYLIKTRGQQVTLSCSPISGHRSVSWYQQTPGQGLQFLFEYFSETQRNKGNFPGRFSGRQFSNSRSEMNVSTLELGDSALYLCASRLVGGNEQFFGPGTRLTVL.

The chain couples TRBV2 to TRBJ1-1; D is unresolved. The CDR3 extends over 13 amino acids. The V end was cut by 8 bases, the J end by 0 bases, with 10 bases between. Germline loops: CDR1 SNHLY, CDR2 FYNNEI. The CDR3 reads CASSAGMNTEAFF. The CDR3 DNA reads as TGTGCCAGCTCGGCAGGTATGAACACTGAAGCTTTCTTT. The full variable domain, with the rest looked up from reference TRBV2 and TRBJ1-1, is EPEVTQTPSHQVTQMGQEVILRCVPISNHLYFYWYRQILGQKVEFLVSFYNNEISEKSEIFDDQFSVERPDGSNFTLKIRSTKLEDSAMYFCASSAGMNTEAFFGQGTRLTVV.

V usage is TRBV6-1 and J usage is TRBJ1-5, with D uncertain. The ends were cut back, 6 bases at V and 0 bases at J, with 3 bases in the middle. This CDR3 has 12 amino acids. The germline gives CDR1 MNHNS, CDR2 SASEGT. The CDR3 coding sequence is TGTGCCAGCAGATATAGCAATCAGCCCCAGCATTTT. Translation gives CASRYSNQPQHF.

At least ten counts were recorded for this clonotype. V usage is TRBV2 and J usage is TRBJ2-5; 7 positions match TRBD1. This CDR3 region has 14 residues. The germline gives CDR1 SNHLY, CDR2 FYNNEI. J was trimmed by 2 bases and V by 10 bases; bases with no gene match: 10. This chain's CDR3 is CATTRGGQQETQYF. The CDR3 coding sequence is TGTGCCACCACGAGAGGGGGACAGCAAGAGACCCAGTACTTC.

This clonotype has a handful of counts. The chain is built from TRBV20-1 and TRBJ2-3; D gene ambiguous. This CDR3 has 11 amino acids. With 7 bases removed from V and 1 base from J, the gap between germline ends came to 6 bases. Germline loops: CDR1 DFQATT, CDR2 SNEGSKA (reference sequence). Here the CDR3 reads CSDDGTDTQYF. Written as DNA, the CDR3 is TGCAGTGATGACGGCACAGATACGCAGTATTTT.

This clonotype was observed at least ten times. The chain couples TRBV7-2 to TRBJ2-7; D possibly uses TRBD1 or TRBD2 (6 bases each). CDR3 length: 14 amino acids. Trimming removed 3 bases at V and 6 bases at J, with 15 bases between. Per the germline V gene, CDR1 is SGHTA and CDR2 is FQGNSA. The CDR3 spells CASSFGPGASEQYF. The CDR3 coding sequence is TGTGCCAGCAGCTTCGGTCCGGGGGCAAGCGAGCAGTACTTC.

The sample holds many counts of this clonotype. The chain carries TRBV7-3 and TRBJ2-1; 8 positions agree with TRBD2. This CDR3 spans 14 amino acids. J was trimmed by 10 bases and V by 6 bases; bases with no gene match: 11. CDR1 SGHTA and CDR2 FQGTGA come from the germline V gene. The CDR3 is CASRAGGLAGEQFF. CDR3 DNA sequence: TGTGCCAGCAGGGCCGGGGGGTTAGCGGGGGAGCAGTTCTTC.

This clonotype has ten or more counts. The V gene is TRBV6-1, the J gene TRBJ1-4; the match to TRBD1 covers 11 bases. The ends lost 0 bases at V and 7 bases at J; junction bases unmatched: 7. The CDR3 length is 17 residues. Per germline, CDR1 MNHNS and CDR2 SASEGT. Written as DNA, the CDR3 is TGTGCCAGCAGTGAAGCGGCTCCCGGGACAGGGGGTGAAAAACTGTTTTTT. This sequence encodes CASSEAAPGTGGEKLFF.

The J gene is TRBJ2-6, the V gene TRBV15; D possibly corresponds to TRBD1 (6 bases). The germline V gene has CDR1 LNHNV and CDR2 YYDKDF (reference sequence). The V gene lost 1 base and the J gene lost 0 bases, with 13 bases spanning the gap. The CDR3 is 18 amino acids. CDR3 nucleotides: TGTGCCACCAGCAGAGCGGAGGACAGTCTCTCTGGGGCCAACGTCCTGACTTTC. Encoded protein: CATSRAEDSLSGANVLTF.

Ten or more counts support this clonotype. The chain carries TRBV28 and TRBJ2-7; 8 nucleotides align to TRBD1. The CDR3 spans 13 residues. V shed 3 bases and J 13 bases; nucleotides not matched to a gene: 11. Germline CDR1 and CDR2: MDHEN and SYDVKM. For the CDR3, the DNA is TGTGCCAGCAGTTTCCGGGACAGGAACCTCTGTTACTTC. The encoded protein is CASSFRDRNLCYF.

The gene calls are TRBV2 and TRBJ2-1, with 9 bases matching TRBD1. The CDR3 contains 14 residues. The germline V gene has CDR1 SNHLY and CDR2 FYNNEI. V lost 4 bases to trimming and J lost 8 bases; unmatched junction nucleotides: 6. This CDR3 reads CASSATGGSDEQFF. The CDR3 DNA sequence: TGTGCCAGCAGTGCGACAGGGGGTTCGGATGAGCAGTTCTTC.

A few counts support this clonotype. J is TRBJ1-5 and V is TRBV19, with 10 bases lining up with TRBD1. Germline values: CDR1 LNHDA, CDR2 SQIVND (reference sequence). V lost 5 bases, J lost 1 base, and 8 bases stayed unmatched. CDR3 size: 17 residues. CDR3 region: CASSPRQGARSNQPQHF. The CDR3 nucleotides are TGTGCCAGTAGTCCGCGACAGGGGGCGAGGAGCAATCAGCCCCAGCATTTT.

This chain links TRBV4-1 with TRBJ2-3; 9 bases match TRBD1. Germline V CDR1 and CDR2: MGHRA, YSYEKL. The CDR3 covers 17 residues. V gave up 0 bases and J gave up 8 bases; unmatched junction bases: 12. CDR3 in DNA: TGCGCCAGCAGCCAAGATTCACCGGGACAGGGAAGAGGTACGCAGTATTTT. Translating it yields CASSQDSPGQGRGTQYF.

The chain links TRBV7-9 to TRBJ1-1, with 9 positions matching TRBD1. The V gene's germline CDR1 is SEHNR and CDR2 FQNEAQ (reference sequence). V was pared by 2 bases and J by 0 bases, with 22 bases of the junction left unmatched. The CDR3 loop spans 22 amino acids. For the CDR3, the DNA is TGTGCCAGCAGCTTATGGTTGTGGGGGACAGGGAGAGAGGTTCGAATGAACACTGAAGCTTTCTTT. This codes for CASSLWLWGTGREVRMNTEAFF.

In this sample, this clonotype turned up many times. This chain uses TRBV3-1 with TRBJ2-1; 10 positions match TRBD2. CDR1 is LGHDT and CDR2 is YNNKEL in the germline V gene (reference sequence). The ends lost 0 bases at V and 6 bases at J; junction bases unmatched: 5. The CDR3 totals 16 residues. The chain's CDR3 is CASSQELLAGGNEQFF. CDR3 nucleotide sequence: TGTGCCAGCAGCCAAGAATTGTTAGCGGGAGGCAATGAGCAGTTCTTC.

This clonotype was seen many times. The CDR3 region is CASSRGLAPSSYNEQFF. The CDR3 DNA reads TGCGCCAGCAGCCGGGGACTAGCTCCGAGCTCCTACAATGAGCAGTTCTTC. This chain uses TRBV5-1 with TRBJ2-1; 9 bases agree with TRBD2. The CDR3 covers 17 residues. CDR1 is SGHRS and CDR2 is YFSETQ in the germline V gene. The ends lost 4 bases at V and 0 bases at J; junction bases unmatched: 8.

The chain employs TRBV7-6 and TRBJ2-1; D call uncertain. The CDR3 is 14 residues long. CDR1 and CDR2 from the germline V gene are SGHVS and FNYEAQ. V was trimmed by 2 bases and J by 10 bases, leaving 15 bases between them. In DNA form, the CDR3 reads TGTGCCAGCAGCTTATTATCCTCCTCTGACGAGCAGTTCTTC. This sequence encodes CASSLLSSSDEQFF.

This clonotype was seen at least ten times. CDR3 coding DNA: TGTGCCTGGGCCTCGGGGGGCCAGGCTTTCTTT. Encoded protein: CAWASGGQAFF. This rearrangement joins TRBV30 to TRBJ1-1, with D possibly being TRBD1 (6 bases). The CDR3 consists of 11 residues. V shed 5 bases and J shed 11 bases, with 15 bases lying between them. The germline V gene encodes CDR1 GTSNPN and CDR2 SVGIG (reference sequence).